This entry lists 29 T cell receptor beta chains sequenced from one sample in a study of blood T cells in healthy people across ages. Sample-barcoded 5' priming and a J-beta primer mix drove a second PCR of 7 to 11 cycles. TCRdb itself ran the 5' RACE reads through MiXCR, one entry per CDR3 protein. The repertoire holds 600,000 or so distinct CDR3 sequences, with approximately 30% as singletons. Sequencing was done on a sample of blood. Source of these receptors: a woman of 80 years or more in good health.

The V and J genes are TRBV6-1 and TRBJ2-2; D might be TRBD1 (5 bases). CDR1 is MNHNS and CDR2 is SASEGT in the germline V gene. Trimming removed 6 bases at V and 1 base at J, with 12 bases between. The CDR3 length is 15 residues. This chain's CDR3 is CASRREQGNTGELFF. The DNA for the CDR3 is TGTGCCAGCAGAAGAGAGCAGGGGAACACCGGGGAGCTGTTTTTT.

The chain joins TRBV27 to TRBJ2-1, with TRBD2 matching 11 bases. Near its end, the DNA agrees better with TRBJ2-7, so the J call may be wrong. CDR1 MNHEY and CDR2 SMNVEV come from the germline V gene (reference sequence). The CDR3 totals 13 residues. The CDR3 DNA reads as TGTGCCAGCGGACTAGCGGGTTACAATGAGCAGTACTTC. It encodes CASGLAGYNEQYF.

This clonotype was detected only a few times. The CDR3 protein is CASSLWSYTGELFF. CDR3 sequence (DNA): TGCGCCAGCAGCTTGTGGAGCTACACCGGGGAGCTGTTTTTT. The chain uses TRBV5-1 and TRBJ2-2; D gene ambiguous. The CDR3 is made up of 14 amino acids. Trimming left V 1 base short and J 3 bases short, with 7 bases between. Germline values: CDR1 SGHRS, CDR2 YFSETQ.

V gene TRBV19 combines with J gene TRBJ2-5, with 9 nucleotides matching TRBD1. The germline gives CDR1 LNHDA, CDR2 SQIVND (reference sequence). CDR3 length equals 13 residues. V was clipped by 3 bases and J by 6 bases; unmatched bases: 2. The CDR3 protein is CASSMGTGKTQYF. The CDR3, as DNA: TGTGCCAGTAGTATGGGGACAGGGAAGACCCAGTACTTC.

This clonotype was counted many times. J is TRBJ2-1 and V is TRBV5-1, with D uncertain. Deletions cut 0 bases from V and 1 base from J, with 8 bases between. Germline loops: CDR1 SGHRS, CDR2 YFSETQ. CDR3 length: 15 residues. CDR3 nucleotides: TGCGCCAGCAGCTTGGAGGTGGGTTCCTACAATGAGCAGTTCTTC. This codes for CASSLEVGSYNEQFF.

This clonotype has a handful of counts. The chain uses TRBV7-8 and TRBJ1-4; D is undetermined. Trimming removed 8 bases at V and 8 bases at J, with 9 bases between. From germline, CDR1 is SGHVS and CDR2 FQNEAQ. The CDR3 contains 11 residues. In DNA, the CDR3 is TGTGCCAGCGGACCGCCCGAAAAACTGTTTTTT. Its translation is CASGPPEKLFF. Complete variable domain (other parts from reference TRBV7-8 and TRBJ1-4): GAGVSQSPRYKVAKRGQDVALRCDPISGHVSLFWYQQALGQGPEFLTYFQNEAQLDKSGLPSDRFFAERPEGSVSTLKIQRTQQEDSAVYLCASGPPEKLFFGSGTQLSVL.

This clonotype came up many times. The gene calls are TRBV5-1 and TRBJ2-1; 7 bases agree with TRBD1. This CDR3 is 15 amino acids long. V shed 1 base, J shed 8 bases, and the junction held 9 bases outside the gene matches. Germline CDR1 SGHRS, CDR2 YFSETQ. CDR3 in amino acids: CASSLWAGGGYEQFF. The CDR3 DNA is TGCGCCAGCAGCTTGTGGGCAGGGGGTGGGTATGAGCAGTTCTTC.

This clonotype has a handful of counts. The genes are TRBV6-2 or TRBV6-3 and TRBJ2-2; D tentatively reads TRBD1 or TRBD2 (6 bases each). V was cut by 3 bases and J by 5 bases, with 16 bases left in between. The CDR3 sequence is 16 residues long. CDR1 is MNHEY, CDR2 SVGEGT, per germline. CDR3 residues: CASSYRGASRTGELFF. CDR3 in DNA: TGTGCCAGCAGTTATAGGGGGGCCTCGAGAACCGGGGAGCTGTTTTTT.

In the case of this clonotype: A much larger clone lies one base from this, so it may be a read error. The chain combines TRBV10-2 with TRBJ1-2; D is unresolved. This CDR3 has 13 amino acids. Germline V gene lookup returns CDR1 WSHSY and CDR2 SAAADI. The V end lost 2 bases, the J end lost 0 bases, and 4 bases lay between the germline ends. The CDR3 DNA reads as TGCGCCAGCAGTGAGACAGCTAACTATGGCTACACCTTC. This translates into CASSETANYGYTF.

The chain has TRBV27 and TRBJ2-3; D call uncertain. CDR3 length: 13 amino acids. V was cut by 7 bases and J by 0 bases, with 8 bases left in between. Germline lookup yields CDR1 MNHEY and CDR2 SMNVEV (reference sequence). The CDR3 region is CASTTASTDTQYF. The CDR3 coding sequence is TGTGCCAGCACTACAGCTAGCACAGATACGCAGTATTTT.

The J gene is TRBJ1-1, the V gene TRBV9; D call uncertain. V shed 2 bases and J shed 3 bases, with 11 bases lying between them. CDR1 and CDR2 from the germline V gene are SGDLS and YYNGEE. This CDR3 spans 14 amino acids. In nucleotides, the CDR3 is TGTGCCAGCAGCGTTTCAATGGGTGACACTGAAGCTTTCTTT. Translation gives CASSVSMGDTEAFF.

As concerns this clonotype: This could be a read error, since a much larger clone is one nucleotide away. The chain is built from TRBV7-3 and TRBJ2-3; TRBD2 matches at 7 bases. The germline V gene has CDR1 SGHTA and CDR2 FQGTGA. The V and J ends lost 3 bases and 5 bases, in that order; junction bases with no gene match: 11. This CDR3 is 16 amino acids long. The CDR3 spells CASSFPVGGSRDTQYF. In DNA, the CDR3 is TGTGCCAGCAGCTTTCCAGTGGGGGGGTCGAGAGATACGCAGTATTTT.

The genes are TRBV3-1 and TRBJ2-5; 9 nucleotides agree with TRBD1. From germline, CDR1 is LGHDT and CDR2 YNNKEL (reference sequence). This CDR3 comprises 16 residues. V lost 6 bases to trimming and J lost 2 bases; unmatched junction nucleotides: 10. CDR3 region: CASRPPGTGNQETQYF. The CDR3 DNA follows: TGTGCCAGCAGACCTCCCGGGACAGGGAATCAAGAGACCCAGTACTTC.

Ten or more counts support this clonotype. The chain has TRBV19 and TRBJ2-1; a possible D gene is TRBD2 (5 bases). The V and J ends lost 0 bases and 9 bases respectively, with 9 bases between them. Germline V gene lookup returns CDR1 LNHDA and CDR2 SQIVND (reference sequence). The CDR3 loop spans 13 amino acids. CDR3 bases: TGTGCCAGTAGTATAGAGCCACTAGGTGAGCAGTTCTTC. Its translation is CASSIEPLGEQFF.

This clonotype was seen many times. V usage is TRBV12-3 or TRBV12-4 and J usage is TRBJ2-3; 9 bases line up with TRBD1. This CDR3 contains 14 residues. V lost 5 bases, J lost 5 bases, and 5 bases stayed unmatched. The CDR3 spells CASSPQGARDTQYF. DNA of the CDR3: TGTGCCAGCAGTCCACAGGGGGCGAGAGATACGCAGTATTTT.

The chain uses TRBV20-1 and TRBJ2-7; D not certain. The CDR3 consists of 11 residues. Germline V CDR1 and CDR2: DFQATT, SNEGSKA (reference sequence). Trimming removed 5 bases at V and 3 bases at J, with 8 bases between. DNA of the CDR3: TGCAGTGCTCTTCAGGACTACGAGCAGTACTTC. Translation gives CSALQDYEQYF.

This clonotype was seen at least ten times. V is TRBV7-2 and J is TRBJ2-7; D not certain. With 5 bases removed from V and 2 bases from J, the gap between germline ends came to 7 bases. The CDR3 is 12 amino acids. In germline, CDR1 is SGHTA, CDR2 FQGNSA. As DNA, the CDR3 is TGTGCCAGCAGCGCCATGACCTACGAGCAGTACTTC. It specifies CASSAMTYEQYF.

The chain recombines TRBV20-1 with TRBJ2-6, with 9 nucleotides matching TRBD2. The length of the CDR3 is 17 residues. From germline, CDR1 is DFQATT and CDR2 SNEGSKA (reference sequence). V lost 6 bases and J lost 0; bases outside the gene matches: 9. CDR3 DNA: TGCAGTGCCCTGCGGGGGGGCCCGAACTCTGGGGCCAACGTCCTGACTTTC. Its protein is CSALRGGPNSGANVLTF.

V is TRBV15 and J is TRBJ1-1; TRBD1 might be the D (5 bases). CDR1 LNHNV and CDR2 YYDKDF come from the germline V gene (reference sequence). Trimming left V 2 bases short and J 0 bases short, with 10 bases between. The CDR3 contains 15 residues. The CDR3 sequence is CATSRSTELNTEAFF. In nucleotides, the CDR3 is TGTGCCACCAGCAGATCGACAGAGTTGAACACTGAAGCTTTCTTT.

This rearrangement joins TRBV18 to TRBJ2-3, with 7 bases lining up with TRBD1. CDR1 and CDR2 (germline): KGHSH, LQKENI. The CDR3 has 15 amino acids. Trimming cost V 1 base and J 2 bases; bases outside gene matches: 3. The CDR3 nucleotides are TGTGCCAGCTCACCACGGGACAGCCCCACAGATACGCAGTATTTT. It encodes CASSPRDSPTDTQYF.

In this sample, this clonotype turned up a few times. A much larger clonotype is one base distant, so this may be a read error. The V and J genes are TRBV9 and TRBJ2-1; D remains unclear. The germline V gene encodes CDR1 SGDLS and CDR2 YYNGEE. V lost 0 bases, J lost 0 bases, and 7 bases lay in between. The CDR3 consists of 15 residues. CDR3 loop: CASSVVMCSYNEQFF. CDR3 in DNA: TGTGCCAGCAGCGTAGTCATGTGCTCCTACAATGAGCAGTTCTTC.

In this sample, this clonotype turned up many times. The genes are TRBV6-1 and TRBJ2-7; D not certain. Deletions cut 7 bases from V and 4 bases from J, with 14 bases between. This CDR3 region has 13 residues. Per germline, CDR1 MNHNS and CDR2 SASEGT. This CDR3 reads CASNNGPPYEQYF. The CDR3 DNA is TGTGCCAGCAATAACGGACCGCCATACGAGCAGTACTTC.

This clonotype was detected many times. The chain combines TRBV28 with TRBJ2-1; 11 bases fit TRBD2. The germline V gene has CDR1 MDHEN and CDR2 SYDVKM. The V segment lost 5 bases and the J segment 7 bases; nucleotides outside the gene matches: 7. CDR3 length: 15 residues. The CDR3 DNA reads as TGTGCCAGCAGTATTTTAGCGGGGGGGCTAAATGAGCAGTTCTTC. It is translated as CASSILAGGLNEQFF.

For this clonotype: Since a much larger clone is just one base distant, this may be a read error. CDR3 region: CSALTSEAWGQFF. In DNA, the CDR3 is TGCAGTGCCCTGACTAGCGAGGCTTGGGGGCAGTTCTTC. This rearrangement joins TRBV20-1 to TRBJ2-1; 8 bases map to TRBD2. CDR3 length: 13 residues. J was trimmed by 12 bases and V by 6 bases; bases with no gene match: 13. CDR1 is DFQATT, CDR2 SNEGSKA, per germline (reference sequence).

The chain combines TRBV10-3 with TRBJ2-2; TRBD2 aligns across 9 bases. The CDR3 extends over 14 amino acids. Per germline, CDR1 ENHRY and CDR2 SYGVKD. V shed 6 bases and J 8 bases; nucleotides not matched to a gene: 7. The CDR3 is CAIRGLAGMGELFF. CDR3 nucleotide sequence: TGTGCCATCAGGGGACTAGCCGGTATGGGGGAGCTGTTTTTT.

The chain links TRBV7-2 to TRBJ2-1; D uncertain. Per germline, CDR1 SGHTA and CDR2 FQGNSA. The CDR3 has 15 residues. V lost 3 bases and J lost 3, with 12 bases in between. This CDR3 is CASSLSGQIYNEQFF. The CDR3 DNA sequence: TGTGCCAGCAGCTTGAGTGGGCAGATCTACAATGAGCAGTTCTTC. The whole variable domain, filled in from reference TRBV7-2 and TRBJ2-1, reads GAGVSQSPSNKVTEKGKDVELRCDPISGHTALYWYRQSLGQGLEFLIYFQGNSAPDKSGLPSDRFSAERTGGSVSTLTIQRTQQEDSAVYLCASSLSGQIYNEQFFGPGTRLTVL.

The CDR3 sequence is CASSLAGFTNEQYF. In DNA, the CDR3 is TGTGCCAGCAGTTTGGCAGGGTTTACGAATGAGCAGTACTTC. The rearrangement joins TRBV27 to TRBJ2-5, with D perhaps TRBD1 (5 bases). The CDR3 spans 14 residues. Germline V gene sequence: CDR1 MNHEY, CDR2 SMNVEV (reference sequence). Trimming stripped 3 bases from V and 11 bases from J, with 19 bases between.

This clonotype was observed many times. The chain links TRBV20-1 to TRBJ1-1; the D is unclear. The germline CDR1 and CDR2 sequences are DFQATT and SNEGSKA (reference sequence). Trimming removed 0 bases at V and 0 bases at J, with 11 bases between. This CDR3 contains 15 residues. CDR3 coding DNA: TGCAGTGCTAGAGAGAGGGAGGGTCTGAACACTGAAGCTTTCTTT. This translates into CSAREREGLNTEAFF.

The chain joins TRBV20-1 to TRBJ2-5; D is possibly TRBD1 (5 bases). Germline V gene data show CDR1 as DFQATT and CDR2 as SNEGSKA (reference sequence). The CDR3 has 16 amino acids. Deletions cut 5 bases from V and 0 bases from J, with 19 bases between. This CDR3 is CSARRVGAGDQETQYF. The CDR3 nucleotides read TGCAGTGCTCGCCGGGTTGGGGCCGGAGACCAAGAGACCCAGTACTTC.